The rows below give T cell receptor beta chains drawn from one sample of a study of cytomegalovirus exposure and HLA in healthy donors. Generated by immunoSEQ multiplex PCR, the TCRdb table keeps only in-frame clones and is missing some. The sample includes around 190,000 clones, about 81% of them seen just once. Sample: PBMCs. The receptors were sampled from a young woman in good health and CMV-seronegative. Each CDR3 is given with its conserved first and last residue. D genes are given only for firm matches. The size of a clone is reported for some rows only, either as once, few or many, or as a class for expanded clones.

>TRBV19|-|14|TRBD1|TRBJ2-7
CATALGTGTYEQYF
TGTGCCACCGCCCTAGGGACAGGGACCTACGAGCAGTACTTC
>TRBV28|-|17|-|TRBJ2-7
CASSEPGLRRESYEQYF
TGTGCCAGCAGTGAGCCGGGGCTCAGGAGGGAATCCTACGAGCAGTACTTC
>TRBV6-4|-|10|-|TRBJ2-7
CASSRREQYF
TGTGCCAGCAGTCGGAGGGAGCAGTACTTC
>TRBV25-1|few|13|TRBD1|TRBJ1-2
CASRTGGDYGYTF
TGTGCCAGCAGGACAGGGGGAGACTATGGCTACACCTTC
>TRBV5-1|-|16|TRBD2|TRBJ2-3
CASSFGLAGSTDTQYF
TGCGCCAGCAGCTTCGGACTAGCGGGGAGCACAGATACGCAGTATTTT
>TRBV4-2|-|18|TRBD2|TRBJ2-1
CASRGGASGSTFGNEQFF
TGTGCCAGCAGGGGAGGGGCTAGCGGGAGCACCTTCGGCAATGAGCAGTTCTTC
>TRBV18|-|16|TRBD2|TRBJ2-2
CASSPISGALTGELFF
TGTGCCAGCTCCCCCATCAGCGGGGCCCTCACCGGGGAGCTGTTTTTT
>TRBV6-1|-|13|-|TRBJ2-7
CASSEALLYEQYF
TGTGCCAGCAGTGAAGCTCTCCTATACGAGCAGTACTTC
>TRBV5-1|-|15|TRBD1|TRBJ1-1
CASSSLQGMNTEAFF
TGCGCCAGCAGCTCGTTACAGGGGATGAACACTGAAGCTTTCTTT
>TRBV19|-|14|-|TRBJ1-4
CASTPYGEGEKLFF
TGTGCCAGTACCCCGTATGGGGAGGGTGAAAAACTGTTTTTT
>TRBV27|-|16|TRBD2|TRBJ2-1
CASSLIGTSGWYEQFF
TGTGCCAGCAGTTTAATAGGGACTAGCGGGTGGTATGAGCAGTTCTTC
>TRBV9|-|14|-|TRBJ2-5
CASSVGSYPETQYF
TGTGCCAGCAGCGTAGGGAGTTACCCAGAGACCCAGTACTTC
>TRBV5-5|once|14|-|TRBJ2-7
CASSPVTGPYEQYF
TGTGCCAGCAGCCCTGTGACAGGACCATACGAGCAGTACTTC
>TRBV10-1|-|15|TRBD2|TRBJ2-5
CASSEWTSGEETQYF
TGCGCCAGCAGTGAGTGGACTAGCGGGGAAGAGACCCAGTACTTC
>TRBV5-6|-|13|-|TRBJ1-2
CASSSNGPYGYTF
TGTGCCAGCAGCTCTAATGGTCCCTATGGCTACACCTTC
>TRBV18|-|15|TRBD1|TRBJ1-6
CASSLRDRGGSPLHF
TGTGCCAGCTCACTACGGGACAGGGGCGGCTCACCCCTCCACTTT
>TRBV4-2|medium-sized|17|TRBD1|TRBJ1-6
CASSLRPTDRDGSPLHF
TGTGCCAGCAGCCTCAGACCCACAGACAGGGATGGGTCACCCCTCCACTTT
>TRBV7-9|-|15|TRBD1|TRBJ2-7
CASSLPQTGAYEQYF
TGTGCCAGCAGCTTACCCCAAACAGGGGCCTACGAGCAGTACTTC
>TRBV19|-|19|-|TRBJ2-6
CASSITRQRNLSGANVLTF
TGTGCCAGTAGTATCACTCGACAGAGGAATCTCTCTGGGGCCAACGTCCTGACTTTC
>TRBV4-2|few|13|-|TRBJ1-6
CASSQNGDSPLHF
TGTGCCAGCAGCCAAAACGGGGATTCACCCCTCCACTTT
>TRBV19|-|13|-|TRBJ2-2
CASPRLDTGELFF
TGTGCCAGCCCGCGGCTAGATACCGGGGAGCTGTTTTTT
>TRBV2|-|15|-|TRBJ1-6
CASSEEGSYNSPLHF
TGTGCCAGCAGTGAGGAGGGCTCCTATAATTCACCCCTCCACTTT
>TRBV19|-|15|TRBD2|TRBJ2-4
CASSDPGGPFGSLYF
TGTGCCAGTAGTGACCCGGGGGGGCCGTTTGGGTCTCTGTACTTC
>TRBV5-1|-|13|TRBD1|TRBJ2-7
CASYPGQGYEQYF
TGCGCCAGCTACCCGGGACAGGGCTACGAGCAGTACTTC
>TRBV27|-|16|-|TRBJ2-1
CASSLGGAGRNNEQFF
TGTGCCAGCAGTTTAGGGGGGGCCGGGAGGAACAATGAGCAGTTCTTC
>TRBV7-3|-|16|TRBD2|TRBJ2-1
CASSLTRTSGVNEQFF
TGTGCCAGCAGCTTAACCCGGACTAGCGGGGTAAATGAGCAGTTCTTC
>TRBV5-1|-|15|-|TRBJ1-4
CASSPDSATNEKLFF
TGCGCCAGCAGCCCGGACAGTGCAACTAATGAAAAACTGTTTTTT
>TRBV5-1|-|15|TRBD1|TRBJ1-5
CASSHSGQGNQPQHF
TGCGCCAGCAGCCATTCAGGACAGGGCAATCAGCCCCAGCATTTT
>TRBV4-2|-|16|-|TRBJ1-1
CASSQGSPGGNTEAFF
TGTGCCAGCAGCCAAGGAAGCCCGGGGGGAAACACTGAAGCTTTCTTT
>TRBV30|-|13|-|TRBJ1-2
CAWGEQGLDGYTF
TGTGCCTGGGGCGAACAGGGCCTGGACGGCTACACCTTC
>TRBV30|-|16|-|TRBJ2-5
CAWTPLGQPFQETQYF
TGTGCCTGGACGCCCTTAGGACAGCCTTTCCAAGAGACCCAGTACTTC
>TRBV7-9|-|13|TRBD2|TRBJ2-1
CASSFGRADEQFF
TGTGCCAGCAGCTTTGGGAGGGCCGATGAGCAGTTCTTC
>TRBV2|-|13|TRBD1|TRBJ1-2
CASSNRGIGGYTF
TGTGCCAGCAGTAACAGGGGCATAGGGGGCTACACCTTC
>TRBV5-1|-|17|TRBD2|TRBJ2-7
CASSSGTSGRARYEQYF
TGCGCCAGCAGCTCCGGGACTAGCGGGAGGGCCAGGTACGAGCAGTACTTC
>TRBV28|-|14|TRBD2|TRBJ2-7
CASRTSGASYEQYF
TGTGCCAGCAGAACTAGCGGCGCCTCCTACGAGCAGTACTTC
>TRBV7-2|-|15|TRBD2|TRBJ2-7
CASSLRSGGAYEQYF
TGTGCCAGCAGCTTACGTAGCGGGGGGGCCTACGAGCAGTACTTC
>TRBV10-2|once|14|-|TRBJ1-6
CASRGLSYNSPLHF
TGCGCCAGCAGGGGGCTTAGCTATAATTCACCCCTCCACTTT
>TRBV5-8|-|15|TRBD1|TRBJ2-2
CASRQTGEGTGELFF
TGTGCCAGCAGGCAGACAGGGGAAGGCACCGGGGAGCTGTTTTTT
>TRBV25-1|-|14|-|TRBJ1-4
CASSDSVGNEKLFF
TGTGCCAGCAGTGATAGCGTGGGAAATGAAAAACTGTTTTTT
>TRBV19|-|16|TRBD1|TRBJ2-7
CASSPNSGQGFYEQYF
TGTGCCAGTAGTCCAAACTCGGGACAGGGATTCTACGAGCAGTACTTC
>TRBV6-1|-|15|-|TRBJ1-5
CASNAGVEGNQPQHF
TGTGCCAGCAACGCAGGGGTGGAGGGCAATCAGCCCCAGCATTTT
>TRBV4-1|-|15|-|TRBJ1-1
CASSRTGFVGTEAFF
TGCGCCAGCAGCCGAACAGGGTTCGTGGGCACTGAAGCTTTCTTT
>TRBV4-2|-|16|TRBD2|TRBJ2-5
CASSQESGRASETQYF
TGTGCCAGCAGCCAAGAAAGCGGGAGGGCCTCAGAGACCCAGTACTTC
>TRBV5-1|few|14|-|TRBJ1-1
CASSLGTANTEAFF
TGCGCCAGCAGCTTGGGGACAGCGAACACTGAAGCTTTCTTT
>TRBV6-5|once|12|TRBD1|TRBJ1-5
CASSFRTGVQHF
TGTGCCAGCAGTTTTAGGACAGGGGTCCAGCATTTT
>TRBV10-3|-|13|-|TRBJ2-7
CAIRPGHAYEQYF
TGTGCCATCAGGCCGGGACACGCCTACGAGCAGTACTTC
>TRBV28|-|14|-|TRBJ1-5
CASSLGGGRQPQHF
TGTGCCAGCAGTTTGGGCGGGGGGAGGCAGCCCCAGCATTTT
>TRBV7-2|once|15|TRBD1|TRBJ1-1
CASSLQGQVNTEAFF
TGTGCCAGCAGCTTACAAGGACAGGTGAACACTGAAGCTTTCTTT
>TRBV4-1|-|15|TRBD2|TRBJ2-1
CASSSFERESNEQFF
TGCGCCAGCAGCTCCTTCGAGCGGGAGTCCAATGAGCAGTTCTTC
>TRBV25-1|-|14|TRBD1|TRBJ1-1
CASSDTGEAGEAFF
TGTGCCAGCAGTGACACAGGGGAGGCAGGTGAAGCTTTCTTT